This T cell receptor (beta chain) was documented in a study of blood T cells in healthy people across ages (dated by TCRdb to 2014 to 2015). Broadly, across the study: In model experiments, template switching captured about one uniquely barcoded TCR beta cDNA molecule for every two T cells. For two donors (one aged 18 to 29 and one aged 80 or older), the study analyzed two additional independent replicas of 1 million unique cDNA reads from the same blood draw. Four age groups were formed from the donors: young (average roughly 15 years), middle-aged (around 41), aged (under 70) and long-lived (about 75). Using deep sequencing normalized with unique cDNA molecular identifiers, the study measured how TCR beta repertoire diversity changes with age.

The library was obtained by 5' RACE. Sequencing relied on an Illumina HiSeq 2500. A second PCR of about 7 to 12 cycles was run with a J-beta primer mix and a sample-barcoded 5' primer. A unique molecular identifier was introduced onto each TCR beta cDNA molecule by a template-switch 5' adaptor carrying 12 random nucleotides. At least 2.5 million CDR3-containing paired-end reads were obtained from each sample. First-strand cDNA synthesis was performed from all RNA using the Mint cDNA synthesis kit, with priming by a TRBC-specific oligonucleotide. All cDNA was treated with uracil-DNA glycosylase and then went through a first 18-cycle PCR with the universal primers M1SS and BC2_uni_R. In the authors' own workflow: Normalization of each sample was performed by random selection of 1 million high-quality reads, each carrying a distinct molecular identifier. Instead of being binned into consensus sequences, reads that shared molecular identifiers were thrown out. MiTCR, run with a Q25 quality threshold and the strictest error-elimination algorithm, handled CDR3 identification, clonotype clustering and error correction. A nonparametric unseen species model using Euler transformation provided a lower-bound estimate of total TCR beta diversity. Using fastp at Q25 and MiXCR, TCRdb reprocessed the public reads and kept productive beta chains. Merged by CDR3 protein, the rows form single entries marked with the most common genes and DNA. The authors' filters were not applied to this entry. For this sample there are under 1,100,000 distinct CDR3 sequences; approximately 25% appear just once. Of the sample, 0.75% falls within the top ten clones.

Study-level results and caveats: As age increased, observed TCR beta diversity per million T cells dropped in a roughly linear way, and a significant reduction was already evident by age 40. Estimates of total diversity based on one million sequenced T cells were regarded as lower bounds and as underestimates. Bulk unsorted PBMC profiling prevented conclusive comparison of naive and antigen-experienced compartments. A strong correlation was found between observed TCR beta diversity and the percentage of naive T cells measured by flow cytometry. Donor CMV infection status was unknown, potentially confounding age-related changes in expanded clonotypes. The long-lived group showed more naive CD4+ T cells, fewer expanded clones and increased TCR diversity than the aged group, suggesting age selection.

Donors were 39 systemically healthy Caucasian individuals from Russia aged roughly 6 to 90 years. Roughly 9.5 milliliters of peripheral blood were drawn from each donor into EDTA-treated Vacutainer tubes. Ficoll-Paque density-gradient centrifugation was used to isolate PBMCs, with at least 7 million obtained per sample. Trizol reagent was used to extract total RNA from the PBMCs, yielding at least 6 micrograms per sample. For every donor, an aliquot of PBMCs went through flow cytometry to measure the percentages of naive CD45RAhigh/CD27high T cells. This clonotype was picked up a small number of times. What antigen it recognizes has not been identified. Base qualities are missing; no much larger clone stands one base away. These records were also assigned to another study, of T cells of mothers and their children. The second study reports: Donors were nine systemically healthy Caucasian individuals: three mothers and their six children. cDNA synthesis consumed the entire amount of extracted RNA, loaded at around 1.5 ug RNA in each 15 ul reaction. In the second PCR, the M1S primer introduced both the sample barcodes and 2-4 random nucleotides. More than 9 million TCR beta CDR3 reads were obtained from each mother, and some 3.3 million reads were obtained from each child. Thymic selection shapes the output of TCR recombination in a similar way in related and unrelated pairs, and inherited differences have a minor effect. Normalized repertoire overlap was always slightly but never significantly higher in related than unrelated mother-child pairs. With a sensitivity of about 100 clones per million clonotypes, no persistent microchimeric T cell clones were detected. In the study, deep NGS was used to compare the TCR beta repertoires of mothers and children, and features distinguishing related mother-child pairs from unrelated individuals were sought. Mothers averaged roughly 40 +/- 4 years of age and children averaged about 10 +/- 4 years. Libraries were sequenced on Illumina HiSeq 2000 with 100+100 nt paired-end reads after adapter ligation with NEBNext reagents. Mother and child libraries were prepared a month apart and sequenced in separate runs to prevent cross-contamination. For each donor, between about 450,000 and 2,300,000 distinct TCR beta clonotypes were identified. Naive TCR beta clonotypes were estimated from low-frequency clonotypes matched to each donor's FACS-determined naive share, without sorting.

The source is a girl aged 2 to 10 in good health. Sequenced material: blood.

The DNA sequence reads TGTGCCAGCAGTACCTGGGGGACGAACACCGGGGAGCTGTTTTTT. Protein translation: CASSTWGTNTGELFF. Rearrangement joined TRBV6-1 to TRBJ2-2, with the D call perhaps TRBD1 or TRBD2, as 5 bases match in each case. The CDR3 contains 15 residues, cysteine and phenylalanine counted. Left in the record is the CDR3 DNA by itself, 45 bases read in frame from the first base. V is pared back by 5 bases and J by 0 bases, with 10 bases lying between the germline termini. For CDR1 and CDR2, the germline V gene lists MNHNS and SASEGT.